This T cell receptor beta chain originates from a study of blood T cell repertoires in COVID-19. Whole-study context: Sites in the United States, Italy and Spain provided acute and convalescent COVID-19 samples. PBMCs, B-cell-depleted T cells, or T cells provided the cDNA or gDNA that made up the material.

Germline assignment: CDR1 LNHDA and CDR2 SQIVND (reference sequence). The CDR3 runs 14 residues. In the source study's methods: Nucleated cell number was recorded as an estimate derived from reference gene primer amplification. Assay: immunoSEQ multiplex PCR; the TCRdb copy retains only in-frame clones and omits some. Clonal size and the V and J genes are those of that table, whereas D and trimming came from the DNA. The sample carries 200,000 to 300,000 clones, 80% to 90% recorded once. Regarding this clone: One end of the junction is discordant with germline, which a read error may explain.

The specimen was peripheral blood. The chain uses TRBV19 and TRBJ1-6; 10 bases match TRBD1. The source of this sequence is a middle-aged man with acute or convalescent COVID-19. The CDR3, as DNA: TGTGCCAGTAGTCTAGACAGGGGGCTTTCACCCCTCCACTTT. This translates into CASSLDRGLSPLHF.